The rows below give T cell receptor beta chains drawn from one sample of a study of blood T cell repertoires in COVID-19. TCRdb keeps only in-frame clones here, not all; method: immunoSEQ multiplex PCR. The sample yields around 230,000 clones, 70% to 85% seen once. Sequencing used peripheral blood. The receptor source for this set is a woman older than 75 with acute or convalescent COVID-19. Both conserved end residues are part of each CDR3. D genes are given only for firm matches. The size of a clone is reported for some rows only, either as once, few or many, or as a class for expanded clones.

j_gene,abundance,v_gene,d_gene,CDR3nt,CDR3aa
TRBJ2-7,-,TRBV2,-,TGTGCCAGCAGTGAAAACACGTCCTACGAGCAGTACTTC,CASSENTSYEQYF
TRBJ1-1,-,TRBV19,-,TGTGCCAGCAGTAGGGGCAACACTGAAGCTTTCTTT,CASSRGNTEAFF
TRBJ1-1,-,TRBV7-8,-,TGTGCCAGCAGCTTTGCCGGGGAAGGTGGAACTGAAGCTTTCTTT,CASSFAGEGGTEAFF
TRBJ1-3,-,TRBV6-6,-,TGTGCCAGCACCATTGGGGGGGTCGGAAACACCATATATTTT,CASTIGGVGNTIYF
TRBJ2-7,few,TRBV19,TRBD1,TGTGCCAGTAGTGGGACAGGACGCGAGCAGTACTTC,CASSGTGREQYF
TRBJ2-2,-,TRBV19,-,TGTGCCAGTAGTGTGCTTTGGAGCACCGGGGAGCTGTTTTTT,CASSVLWSTGELFF
TRBJ2-1,-,TRBV5-6,TRBD2,TGTGCCAGCAGCTTAGGACTAGCGGGGGGGTCCTACAATGAGCAGTTCTTC,CASSLGLAGGSYNEQFF
TRBJ1-5,once,TRBV19,-,TGTGCCAGTAGATACTCGTTTGGTAATCAGCCCCAGCATTTT,CASRYSFGNQPQHF
TRBJ2-1,-,TRBV3-1/TRBV3-2,TRBD2,TGTGCCAGCAGCCAAGGTAGCGGGGGGCCGGGAGAGCAGTTCTTC,CASSQGSGGPGEQFF
TRBJ1-4,-,TRBV30,TRBD1,TGTGCCTGGGGGGGGACAGGGGGCGAGGAAAAACTGTTTTTT,CAWGGTGGEEKLFF
TRBJ1-2,-,TRBV28,-,TGTGCCAGCAGGAACCCGGGGATTTATGGCTACACCTTC,CASRNPGIYGYTF
TRBJ2-5,-,TRBV6-5,-,TGTGCCAGCAGTTCACGTGCCCTACGGGAGACCCAGTACTTC,CASSSRALRETQYF
TRBJ2-7,-,TRBV7-9,TRBD2,TGTGCCAGCAGCCCGGGGGGGTCACTCGGCCACGAGCAGTACTTC,CASSPGGSLGHEQYF
TRBJ1-1,-,TRBV28,-,TGTGCCAGCAGTTCTCCGGGGGGCCCGAACACTGAAGCTTTCTTT,CASSSPGGPNTEAFF
TRBJ1-1,-,TRBV28,-,TGTGCCAGCAGTTTCCATTCTCCAGGGAGGACTGAAGCTTTCTTT,CASSFHSPGRTEAFF
TRBJ1-2,-,TRBV2,TRBD1,TGTGCCAGCACTCAGACAGGGGTGGGCTATGGCTACACCTTC,CASTQTGVGYGYTF
TRBJ1-2,-,TRBV19,-,TGTGCCAGTACCCTGCGGGGCCACTATGGCTACACCTTC,CASTLRGHYGYTF
TRBJ2-1,-,TRBV7-9,-,TGTGCCAGCAGCTTAGTTCCGGGGTCCTACAATGAGCAGTTCTTC,CASSLVPGSYNEQFF
TRBJ1-4,-,TRBV19,-,TGTGCCAGTAGTAGGCTGGGGAGTGCGGAAAAACTGTTTTTT,CASSRLGSAEKLFF
TRBJ2-3,-,TRBV7-3,TRBD2,TGTGCCAGCAGCGTAACGCGGGGGTTGACAGATACGCAGTATTTT,CASSVTRGLTDTQYF
TRBJ1-6,-,TRBV6-5,-,TGTGCCAGCAGCTCTCAGGGGTTGGATTCACCCCTCCACTTT,CASSSQGLDSPLHF
TRBJ2-7,-,TRBV2,-,TGTGCCGGTAGACAGGAGATGAGCTCCTACGAGCAGTACTTC,CAGRQEMSSYEQYF
TRBJ1-1,once,TRBV19,TRBD1,TGTGCCAGTAGGGGGGACAGGGGGATTATGACGAACACTGAAGCTTTCTTT,CASRGDRGIMTNTEAFF
TRBJ1-2,-,TRBV19,-,TGTGCCAGTACCTTCCGACAGAACTCTAACTATGGCTACACCTTC,CASTFRQNSNYGYTF
TRBJ1-3,-,TRBV30,-,TGTGCCTGGAGTGTAACGGGTTTCGGAAACACCATATATTTT,CAWSVTGFGNTIYF
TRBJ1-4,-,TRBV4-2,-,TGTGCCAGCAGCCATACGGGGGGGGTCCCTAAACTGTTTTTT,CASSHTGGVPKLFF
TRBJ1-2,-,TRBV27,-,TGTGCCAGCAGTGGGAGATCCTCCCTACTCTATGGCTACACCTTC,CASSGRSSLLYGYTF
TRBJ1-2,once,TRBV19,-,TGTGCCAGTAGTACCCCACCGCTCATAGGTGGGGAGACCTATGGCTACACCTTC,CASSTPPLIGGETYGYTF
TRBJ2-6,-,TRBV18,TRBD2,TGTGCCAGCTCACCATATGGAGGGGACTATATCGGAGGGGCCAACGTCCTGACTTTC,CASSPYGGDYIGGANVLTF
TRBJ2-1,-,TRBV15,TRBD1,TGTGCCACCAGCAGAGTTCTTGGGGCCGTAGGACAGGTGAACTACAATGAGCAGTTCTTC,CATSRVLGAVGQVNYNEQFF
TRBJ2-4,-,TRBV5-1,TRBD2,TGCGCCAGCAGCGGGACTAGCTTGCCCAAAAACATTCAGTACTTC,CASSGTSLPKNIQYF
TRBJ1-2,-,TRBV6-5,-,TGTGCCAGCAGTTACCTGGAGGGGCGTAACTATGGCTACACCTTC,CASSYLEGRNYGYTF
TRBJ1-6,few,TRBV7-9,-,TGTGCCAGCAGCTTAGAACAGGGTGGTATCTCACCCCTCCACTTT,CASSLEQGGISPLHF
TRBJ1-6,-,TRBV7-2,-,TGTGCCAGCAAGGGGGTGGATTCACCCCTCCACTTT,CASKGVDSPLHF
TRBJ2-1,-,TRBV3-1/TRBV3-2,TRBD2,TGTGCCAGCAGCCAAGAACTAGCGGCGTACAATGAGCAGTTCTTC,CASSQELAAYNEQFF
TRBJ2-3,once,TRBV7-9,-,TGTGCCAGCAGCTTAGCGCTAGGGACAACAGATACGCAGTATTTT,CASSLALGTTDTQYF
TRBJ1-6,-,TRBV28,-,TGTGCCAGCAGATCAGGGAATTCACCCCTCCACTTT,CASRSGNSPLHF
TRBJ2-7,-,TRBV7-8,TRBD2,TGTGCCAGCAGCCTGTCGGGGAGGGTCGAGCAGTACTTC,CASSLSGRVEQYF
TRBJ1-5,-,TRBV28,-,TGTGCCAGCAGTTGGACAGCCCGAGGGAATCAGCCCCAGCATTTT,CASSWTARGNQPQHF
TRBJ2-1,-,TRBV12-3/TRBV12-4,-,TGTGCCAGCAGTTTATACAGGAATGAGCAGTTCTTC,CASSLYRNEQFF
TRBJ1-4,-,TRBV7-8,-,TGTGCCAGCAGCCCGCGGACAGCAACTAATGAAAAACTGTTTTTT,CASSPRTATNEKLFF
TRBJ2-7,-,TRBV5-1,-,TGCGCCAGCAGCCAACAGGGTTCCGGCGAGCAGTACTTC,CASSQQGSGEQYF
TRBJ2-1,-,TRBV28,TRBD2,TGTGCCAGCAGGGGACTAGCGGGGGGGCCACGCTCTGATTACAATGAGCAGTTCTTC,CASRGLAGGPRSDYNEQFF
TRBJ1-6,-,TRBV27,-,TGTGCCAGCGCCCGGGACACCGATAATTCACCCCTCCACTTT,CASARDTDNSPLHF
TRBJ2-7,-,TRBV28,-,TGTGCCAGCAGTTTATCGGGGGAGAGGACCTACGAGCAGTACTTC,CASSLSGERTYEQYF